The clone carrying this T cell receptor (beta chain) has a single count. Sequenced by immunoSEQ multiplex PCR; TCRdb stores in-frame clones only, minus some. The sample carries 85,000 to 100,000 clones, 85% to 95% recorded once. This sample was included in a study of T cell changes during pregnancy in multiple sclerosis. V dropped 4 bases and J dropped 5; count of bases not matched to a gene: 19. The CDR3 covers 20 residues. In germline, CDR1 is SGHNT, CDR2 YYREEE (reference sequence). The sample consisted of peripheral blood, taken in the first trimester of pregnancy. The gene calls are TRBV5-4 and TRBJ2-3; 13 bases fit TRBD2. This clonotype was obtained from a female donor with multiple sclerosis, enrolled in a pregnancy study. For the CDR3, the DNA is TGTGCCAGCAGCCCGGTTGGACTAGCGGGAGCTGGGGGGTGGGGAGATACGCAGTATTTT. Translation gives CASSPVGLAGAGGWGDTQYF.